These T cell receptor beta chains were read from a single sample in a study of vaccination and CD4 T cells after COVID-19. TCRdb processed the PCR reads anew with MiXCR; each CDR3 protein has one entry. Among some 16,000 distinct CDR3 sequences listed, about 70% were seen once. Sequencing was performed on CD4+ T cells from blood, taken after SARS-CoV-2 vaccination. These receptors were taken from a human donor who had recovered from COVID-19. Both conserved end residues are part of each CDR3. Fields, in order: V gene, clone size, J gene, D gene, CDR3 DNA, CDR3 protein. The D gene is left open where the match is weak. Clone size is not always given. Where it is, it says once, few, many or a class for expanded clones.

TRBV7-9	.	TRBJ2-1	TRBD2	TGTGCCAGCAGCCGGGAGGGCAATGAGCAGTTCTTC	CASSREGNEQFF
TRBV27	.	TRBJ2-5	.	TGTGCCAGCACCCCCGTGGTGGGAGAGGGGCAAGAGACCCAGTACTTC	CASTPVVGEGQETQYF
TRBV27	few	TRBJ1-5	.	TGTGCCAGCAGTCTTAATGGCAATCAGCCCCAGCATTTT	CASSLNGNQPQHF
TRBV28	.	TRBJ1-5	.	TGTGCCAGCAGTTCGCATGAGGGAGGCAATCAGCCCCAGCATTTT	CASSSHEGGNQPQHF
TRBV24-1	.	TRBJ2-3	.	TGTGCCACCAGTGATCGTGGAAGCCCTAGCACAGATACGCAGTATTTT	CATSDRGSPSTDTQYF
TRBV12-3/TRBV12-4	.	TRBJ2-4	TRBD1	TGTGCCAGCAGACCCAACCGACAGGGCGGCAAAAACATTCAGTACTTC	CASRPNRQGGKNIQYF
TRBV2	few	TRBJ1-5	.	TGTGCCAGCAGGCGGACAGTCGTCTCGCCCCAGCATTTT	CASRRTVVSPQHF
TRBV2	few	TRBJ1-2	.	TGTGCCAGCAGTGGTTGGCAAAACTATGGCTACACCTTC	CASSGWQNYGYTF
TRBV5-8	once	TRBJ1-2	TRBD1	TGTGCCAGCAGCAAAGGACAGGGACTCCTCGACGGCTACACCTTC	CASSKGQGLLDGYTF
TRBV6-2/TRBV6-3	.	TRBJ2-5	.	TGTGCCAGCAGAAGGACAGCACAAGAGACCCAGTACTTC	CASRRTAQETQYF
TRBV7-8	.	TRBJ2-5	.	TGTGCCAGCAGCCTATCCGGGGGGCGAGAGACCCAGTACTTC	CASSLSGGRETQYF
TRBV19	.	TRBJ2-3	.	TGTGCCAGTAGTATGGTGAGCAGAGGTTTCACAGATACGCAGTATTTT	CASSMVSRGFTDTQYF
TRBV7-6	.	TRBJ2-5	.	TGTGCCAGCAGCAGGGAGCGAGGAGGGACCCAGTACTTC	CASSRERGGTQYF
TRBV20-1	.	TRBJ2-5	.	TGCAGTGCTAGATCCGGGAGCGGGGAGACCCAGTACTTC	CSARSGSGETQYF
TRBV20-1	.	TRBJ2-1	TRBD2	TGCAGTGCTAGGGACTGGGCTAGCGGGACCGATGAGCAGTTCTTC	CSARDWASGTDEQFF
TRBV20-1	.	TRBJ1-2	.	TGCAGTGCTAGGGCGGGTCGAGGCTACACCTTC	CSARAGRGYTF